Below are 10 T cell receptor beta chains sequenced from a single sample in a study of shared clonotypes between healthy human individuals. In the naive CD8 group, cells lacked CD45RO and were positively selected for CCR7, so terminally differentiated effector memory CD45RA+ cells were left out. Here immunoSEQ multiplex PCR was the method, and the copy in TCRdb shows in-frame clones only, minus some. The top ten hold less than 1.5% of the sample, which has under 2,000,000 clones, less than 95% seen once. What was sequenced was naive CD8+ T cells sorted from blood. These receptors all stem from a man younger than 35 in good health.

V and J are TRBV19 and TRBJ1-2, with a weak D call TRBD1 (5 bases). In germline, CDR1 is LNHDA, CDR2 SQIVND (reference sequence). This CDR3 spans 15 amino acids. The V and J ends lost 4 bases and 4 bases respectively, with 16 bases between them. DNA of the CDR3: TGTGCCAGTAGTAACACCGGGGGGGTCGTCTATGGCTACACCTTC. Translation gives CASSNTGGVVYGYTF.

Points on this clone: Other DNA sequences of this sample code for an identical CDR3. The chain is built from TRBV5-1 and TRBJ2-7; no reliable D call. The V gene's germline CDR1 is SGHRS and CDR2 YFSETQ. Trimming took 2 bases from V and 1 from J, leaving 10 bases between them. CDR3 size: 14 residues. CDR3 sequence reads: CASSFRGSSYEQYF. The CDR3 DNA is TGCGCCAGCAGCTTTCGAGGAAGTTCCTACGAGCAGTACTTC.

The chain carries TRBV29-1 and TRBJ2-2; D is perhaps TRBD1 or TRBD2 (6 bases each). There are 12 residues in the CDR3. V was shortened by 4 bases and J by 6 bases, with 9 bases between the two germline ends. Germline V CDR1 and CDR2: SQVTM, ANQGSEA. The CDR3 coding sequence is TGCAGCGTTGTTGGGGGGCCCGGGGAGCTGTTTTTT. Translation gives CSVVGGPGELFF.

Points on this clone: Other DNA sequences from this sample encode an identical CDR3 as well. The V gene is TRBV28, the J gene TRBJ2-1; no reliable D call. Trimming removed 1 base from V and 6 bases from J, with 4 bases in between. This CDR3 comprises 12 residues. CDR1 and CDR2 (germline): MDHEN, SYDVKM. CDR3 region: CASSLFGNEQFF. The CDR3 bases are TGTGCCAGCAGTTTATTTGGCAATGAGCAGTTCTTC.

The chain carries TRBV14 and TRBJ2-7; 8 nucleotides line up with TRBD1. The CDR3 runs to 21 residues. V shed 4 bases, J shed 0 bases, and the junction held 23 bases outside the gene matches. Looked up from germline, CDR1 is SGHDN and CDR2 is FVKESK. The DNA of the CDR3 is TGTGCCAGCAGCCCCTACAGGGGGTGCGGACAGGGTAGGGGAGGCTCCTACGAGCAGTACTTC. Its translation: CASSPYRGCGQGRGGSYEQYF.

V is TRBV7-2 and J is TRBJ2-7; D is uncertain. CDR3 length: 14 amino acids. V lost 1 base to trimming and J lost 0 bases, with 7 bases between them. CDR1 SGHTA and CDR2 FQGNSA come from the germline V gene. This chain's CDR3 is CASSLEDPSYEQYF. The CDR3 DNA is TGTGCCAGCAGCTTAGAGGACCCCTCCTACGAGCAGTACTTC.

The chain combines TRBV18 with TRBJ2-1; tentatively, D is TRBD2 (6 bases). CDR3 length: 15 residues. V shed 2 bases and J shed 6 bases, with 14 bases lying between them. Germline CDR1 is KGHSH and CDR2 is LQKENI. The CDR3 DNA reads TGTGCCAGCTCACCAATAGCGGAGAAATCCAATGAGCAGTTCTTC. Its translation is CASSPIAEKSNEQFF.

This chain links TRBV11-2 with TRBJ2-5; tentatively, D is TRBD1 (5 bases). This CDR3 is built from 16 residues. The V end lost 5 bases, the J end lost 5 bases, and 21 bases lay between the germline ends. Germline loops: CDR1 SGHAT, CDR2 FQNNGV. The CDR3 loop reads CASSRPGPWGEETQYF. As DNA, the CDR3 is TGTGCCAGCAGCCGACCGGGTCCTTGGGGCGAGGAGACCCAGTACTTC.

The V and J genes are TRBV19 and TRBJ1-2; D is undetermined. Trimming shortened V by 7 bases and J by 0 bases, and 9 bases separated the two germline ends. This CDR3 comprises 13 residues. Germline CDR1 and CDR2: LNHDA and SQIVND (reference sequence). The CDR3, as DNA: TGTGCCAGTACCAGCAGCCCTAACTATGGCTACACCTTC. Translated: CASTSSPNYGYTF.

The chain recombines TRBV7-6 with TRBJ2-5; D uncertain. CDR1 is SGHVS, CDR2 FNYEAQ, per germline. Trimming stripped 2 bases from V and 1 base from J, with 5 bases between. The CDR3 covers 13 residues. The CDR3: CASSLRSQETQYF. The CDR3 DNA reads TGTGCCAGCAGCTTAAGATCCCAAGAGACCCAGTACTTC.